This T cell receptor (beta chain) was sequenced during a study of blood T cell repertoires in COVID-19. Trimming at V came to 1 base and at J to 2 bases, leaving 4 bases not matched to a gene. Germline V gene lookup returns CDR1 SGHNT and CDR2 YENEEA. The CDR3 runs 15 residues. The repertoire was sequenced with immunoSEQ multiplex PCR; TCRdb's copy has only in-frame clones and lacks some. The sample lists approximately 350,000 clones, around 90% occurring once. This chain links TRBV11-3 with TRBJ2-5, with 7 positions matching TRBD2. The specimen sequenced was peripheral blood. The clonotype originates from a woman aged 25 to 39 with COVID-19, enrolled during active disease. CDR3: CASSLGTSLQETQYF. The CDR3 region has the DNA TGTGCCAGCAGCTTAGGGACTAGTCTACAAGAGACCCAGTACTTC.